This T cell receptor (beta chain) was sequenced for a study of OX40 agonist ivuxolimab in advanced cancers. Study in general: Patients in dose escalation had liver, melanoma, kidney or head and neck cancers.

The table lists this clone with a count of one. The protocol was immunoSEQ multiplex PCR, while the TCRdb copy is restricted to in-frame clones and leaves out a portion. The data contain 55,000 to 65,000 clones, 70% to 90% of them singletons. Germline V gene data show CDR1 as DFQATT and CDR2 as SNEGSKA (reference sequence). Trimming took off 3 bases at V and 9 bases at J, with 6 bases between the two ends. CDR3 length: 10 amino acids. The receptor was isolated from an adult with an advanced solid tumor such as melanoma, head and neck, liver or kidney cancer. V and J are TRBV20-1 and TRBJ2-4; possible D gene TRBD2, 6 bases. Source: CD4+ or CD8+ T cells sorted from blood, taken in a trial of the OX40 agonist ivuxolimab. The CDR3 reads CSASGGIQYF. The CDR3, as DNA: TGCAGTGCTAGCGGGGGCATTCAGTACTTC.